This T cell receptor (beta chain) was identified in a study of blood T cell repertoires in COVID-19. Whole-study context: The cDNA or gDNA used as material had been derived from T cells, B-cell-depleted T cells, or PBMCs.

This clone was counted ten times or more. Assay used: immunoSEQ multiplex PCR; TCRdb lists only in-frame clones, some missing. The data hold roughly 230,000 clones, with about four fifths observed a single time. The CDR3 has 15 residues. V was clipped by 1 base and J by 9 bases; unmatched bases: 5. The germline gives CDR1 LGHDT, CDR2 YNNKEL (reference sequence). What was sequenced was peripheral blood. The TCR comes from a man aged 50-60 years with active or convalescent COVID-19. This chain joins TRBV3-1 (or the pseudogene TRBV3-2) and TRBJ2-7; 14 positions agree with TRBD2. In nucleotides, the CDR3 is TGTGCCAGCAGCCAAGGGACTAGCGGGGGGATGAGGCAGTACTTC. Protein product: CASSQGTSGGMRQYF.